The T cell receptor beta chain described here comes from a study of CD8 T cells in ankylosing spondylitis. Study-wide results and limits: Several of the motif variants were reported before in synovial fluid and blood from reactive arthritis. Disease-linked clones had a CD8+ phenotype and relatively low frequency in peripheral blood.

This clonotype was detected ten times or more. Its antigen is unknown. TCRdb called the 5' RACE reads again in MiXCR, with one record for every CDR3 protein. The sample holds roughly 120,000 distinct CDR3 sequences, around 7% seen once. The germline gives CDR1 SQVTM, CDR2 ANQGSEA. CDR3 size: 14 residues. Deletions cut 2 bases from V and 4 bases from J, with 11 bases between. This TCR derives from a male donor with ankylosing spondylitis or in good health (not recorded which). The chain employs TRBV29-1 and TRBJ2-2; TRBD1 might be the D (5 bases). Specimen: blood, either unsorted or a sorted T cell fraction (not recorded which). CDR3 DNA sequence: TGCAGCGTTGAACCAGGGATGGGCACCGGGGAGCTGTTTTTT. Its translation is CSVEPGMGTGELFF.